This T cell receptor beta chain was observed in a study of T cell responses to AZD1222 COVID-19 vaccine. Findings and limits, study-wide: Repertoires were obtained solely post-peak T cell response.

The germline V gene encodes CDR1 MNHEY and CDR2 SVGEGT. This CDR3 spans 14 amino acids. V lost 6 bases to trimming and J lost 4 bases, with 13 bases between them. Some clones are missing from TCRdb's copy, which holds only in-frame ones; the method was immunoSEQ multiplex PCR. The sample lists 130,000 to 150,000 clones; roughly 90% were seen once. Points on this clone: Its antigen remains unknown.

Pooling was applied to second doses at about 4 or about 12 weeks. This sequence was found in an adult who received the AZD1222 COVID-19 vaccine. The rearrangement joins TRBV6-2 or TRBV6-3 to TRBJ2-1, with D unclear. Material: peripheral blood, obtained 28 days after the second AZD1222 dose. The CDR3, as DNA: TGTGCCAGCAGCCCGTTTGGAGAGTACAATGAGCAGTTCTTC. Its translation: CASSPFGEYNEQFF.